These T cell receptor beta chains were read from a single sample in a study of blood T cell repertoires in COVID-19. Profiled with immunoSEQ multiplex PCR; TCRdb holds only in-frame clones, not every one. The sample has almost 500,000 clones; roughly nine tenths are singletons. The sample consisted of PBMCs or T cells enriched from blood (not recorded which). The receptors stem from a woman aged 55-70 years who had recovered from COVID-19. CDR3s include the opening cysteine and the closing phenylalanine or tryptophan. D genes are given only for firm matches. Clone size is not always given. Where it is, it says once, few, many or a class for expanded clones.

>once|-|TRBV27|TRBJ1-5
CASSLNRGEPQHF
TGTGCCAGCAGTCTCAATAGGGGTGAGCCCCAGCATTTT
>-|-|TRBV18|TRBJ2-3
CASSPRGFSWTDTQYF
TGTGCCAGCTCACCACGGGGCTTTTCCTGGACAGATACGCAGTATTTT
>-|TRBD2|TRBV7-6|TRBJ2-1
CASSPLAVHEQFF
TGTGCCAGCAGCCCGCTAGCGGTGCATGAGCAGTTCTTC
>few|TRBD1|TRBV10-3|TRBJ1-3
CAIRETGDGNTIYF
TGTGCCATCAGGGAGACAGGGGATGGAAACACCATATATTTT
>-|TRBD2|TRBV4-1|TRBJ2-2
CASSQALAGGGAVLNTGELFF
TGCGCCAGCAGCCAAGCGTTAGCAGGCGGGGGGGCTGTCTTGAACACCGGGGAGCTGTTTTTT
>-|TRBD1|TRBV10-3|TRBJ1-2
CAISEGRGLSYGYTF
TGTGCCATCAGTGAGGGAAGGGGGCTTTCCTATGGCTACACCTTC
>-|TRBD1|TRBV2|TRBJ1-5
CASREQGALIQPQHF
TGTGCCAGCAGAGAACAGGGGGCGCTTATCCAGCCCCAGCATTTT
>few|-|TRBV2|TRBJ2-7
CASSQDYEQYF
TGTGCCAGCAGCCAGGACTACGAGCAGTACTTC
>-|-|TRBV6-1|TRBJ1-5
CASSESGGIQPQHF
TGTGCCAGCAGTGAATCGGGCGGGATTCAGCCCCAGCATTTT
>-|TRBD2|TRBV10-3|TRBJ2-1
CAITGGGKGNEQFF
TGTGCCATCACAGGCGGGGGGAAGGGCAATGAGCAGTTCTTC
>-|-|TRBV28|TRBJ1-1
CASSLYTGINGFVTEAFF
TGTGCCAGCAGTTTATATACAGGGATAAACGGGTTTGTCACTGAAGCTTTCTTT
>-|TRBD1|TRBV6-2/TRBV6-3|TRBJ1-4
CASSLGQGDLSNEKLFF
TGTGCCAGCAGTTTAGGACAGGGGGACCTTTCTAATGAAAAACTGTTTTTT
>-|-|TRBV11-2|TRBJ2-1
CASSLEAGHEQFF
TGTGCCAGCAGCTTAGAGGCAGGTCATGAGCAGTTCTTC